The 21 T cell receptor beta chains given below trace back to one sample, sequenced in a study of identical twins. In TCRdb, the 5' RACE reads were re-called with MiXCR into one record per CDR3 protein. Of 500,000 or so distinct CDR3 sequences in the sample, more than 13% were seen once. This sample was shared with a second study, whose subject was yellow fever vaccine responses in identical twins.

The source material was CD4+ T cells sorted from blood. These receptors originate from a woman under 30 in good health.

The chain is built from TRBV9 and TRBJ2-3, with 10 bases aligning to TRBD2. The CDR3 has 16 amino acids. V lost 0 bases and J lost 6; bases outside the gene matches: 7. Germline CDR1 and CDR2: SGDLS and YYNGEE. The CDR3 protein is CASSVEIAGGGDTQYF. The CDR3 DNA sequence: TGTGCCAGCAGCGTAGAAATAGCGGGGGGCGGCGATACGCAGTATTTT.

The chain combines TRBV2 with TRBJ2-1; 8 nucleotides match TRBD1. The V and J ends lost 4 bases and 5 bases, in that order; junction bases with no gene match: 7. This CDR3 contains 15 residues. The germline CDR1 and CDR2 sequences are SNHLY and FYNNEI. The chain's CDR3 is CASSGETGANNEQFF. The DNA of the CDR3 is TGTGCCAGCAGTGGAGAGACAGGGGCGAACAATGAGCAGTTCTTC. Looking up the rest from reference TRBV2 and TRBJ2-1 gives the full variable domain: EPEVTQTPSHQVTQMGQEVILRCVPISNHLYFYWYRQILGQKVEFLVSFYNNEISEKSEIFDDQFSVERPDGSNFTLKIRSTKLEDSAMYFCASSGETGANNEQFFGPGTRLTVL.

The rearrangement uses TRBV12-3 or TRBV12-4 and TRBJ1-2; no reliable D call. This CDR3 has 11 residues. V shed 6 bases and J shed 8 bases, with 10 bases lying between them. For the CDR3, the DNA is TGTGCCAGCAGCAGAACCCAAGGCTACACCTTC. Translating gives CASSRTQGYTF.

J is TRBJ2-7 and V is TRBV7-2, with TRBD2 matching 7 bases. Germline assignment: CDR1 SGHTA and CDR2 FQGNSA. The trim removed 9 bases at V and 0 bases at J, leaving 14 bases unmatched. This CDR3 spans 16 amino acids. The CDR3 loop is CASVYSGGGSSYEQYF. The CDR3 region has the DNA TGTGCCAGTGTCTATAGTGGGGGAGGGAGCTCCTACGAGCAGTACTTC.

There are a few counts of this clonotype. The chain has TRBV20-1 and TRBJ1-5; maybe TRBD1 (6 bases). Germline CDR1 DFQATT, CDR2 SNEGSKA (reference sequence). The V and J ends lost 1 base and 6 bases respectively, with 19 bases between them. CDR3 length: 16 residues. The CDR3 region has the DNA TGCAGTGCTAGAGGAGGGGGGCGCGGGGTAAGTCAGCCCCAGCATTTT. Its protein is CSARGGGRGVSQPQHF.

This clonotype turned up a few times. The chain has TRBV6-5 and TRBJ1-5; D is possibly TRBD1 (5 bases). Germline CDR1 MNHEY, CDR2 SVGAGI. The CDR3 runs 15 residues. With 2 bases removed from V and 5 bases from J, the gap between germline ends came to 13 bases. The CDR3 DNA sequence: TGTGCCAGCAGTTACACGGGGGGTGGCGATCAGCCCCAGCATTTT. Its translation: CASSYTGGGDQPQHF.

In this sample, this clonotype turned up many times. The gene calls are TRBV28 and TRBJ2-1; 8 nucleotides line up with TRBD1. The germline CDR1 and CDR2 sequences are MDHEN and SYDVKM. With 3 bases clipped from V and 7 bases from J, the junction kept 11 bases outside the gene matches. The CDR3 loop spans 16 amino acids. The chain's CDR3 is CASSFPGQGMWNEQFF. For the CDR3, the DNA is TGTGCCAGCAGTTTCCCCGGACAGGGTATGTGGAATGAGCAGTTCTTC.

The J gene is TRBJ2-1, the V gene TRBV7-2; a possible D gene is TRBD2 (7 bases). Germline V lookup: CDR1 SGHTA, CDR2 FQGNSA. The ends were cut back, 0 bases at V and 7 bases at J, with 13 bases in the middle. This CDR3 has 15 residues. CDR3 DNA sequence: TGTGCCAGCAGCTTAGCGGGGGGGGCCATGAATGAGCAGTTCTTC. Amino acid sequence: CASSLAGGAMNEQFF.

This clonotype was recorded many times. The chain links TRBV29-1 to TRBJ2-1; D uncertain. V gave up 4 bases and J gave up 7 bases, with 14 bases separating them. Germline V CDR1 and CDR2: SQVTM, ANQGSEA. The CDR3 consists of 13 residues. CDR3 in DNA: TGCAGCGTTGGGAACAATTACAGAAATGAGCAGTTCTTC. Translation: CSVGNNYRNEQFF.

The V and J genes are TRBV19 and TRBJ2-3, with a weak D call TRBD2 (6 bases). Trimming left V 5 bases short and J 1 base short, with 16 bases between. CDR1 and CDR2 (germline): LNHDA, SQIVND (reference sequence). The CDR3 is made up of 16 amino acids. CDR3 loop: CASSGGVLAGTDTQYF. The CDR3 nucleotides are TGTGCCAGTAGTGGCGGGGTTCTTGCTGGCACAGATACGCAGTATTTT.

This clonotype was observed a handful of times. The J gene is TRBJ1-4, the V gene TRBV4-1, with D tentatively TRBD1 (6 bases). This CDR3 is 14 amino acids long. Trimming took off 4 bases at V and 7 bases at J, with 13 bases between the two ends. Germline V gene sequence: CDR1 MGHRA, CDR2 YSYEKL. The CDR3 here is CASSPGALGEKLFF. CDR3 in DNA: TGCGCCAGCAGCCCAGGGGCTCTGGGTGAAAAACTGTTTTTT.

The chain employs TRBV11-2 and TRBJ1-2, with D possibly TRBD1 on 5 matching bases. Germline V gene sequence: CDR1 SGHAT, CDR2 FQNNGV. The V end lost 2 bases, the J end lost 2 bases, and 12 bases lay between the germline ends. The CDR3 is made up of 15 amino acids. CDR3: CASSLWQGGNYGYTF. CDR3 nucleotide sequence: TGTGCCAGCAGCTTATGGCAGGGTGGCAACTATGGCTACACCTTC.

This clonotype was observed many times. CDR3 coding DNA: TGCGCCAGCAGTGGGGGACTAGCGGGGCACACAGATACGCAGTATTTT. Its translation: CASSGGLAGHTDTQYF. This chain joins TRBV10-1 and TRBJ2-3; 13 nucleotides agree with TRBD2. The germline V gene encodes CDR1 WNHNN and CDR2 SYGVQD (reference sequence). The CDR3 consists of 16 residues. J gave up 2 bases and V 4 bases, and 3 bases lay outside the gene matches.

This clonotype has more than one count but fewer than ten. CDR3 in DNA: TGTGCCAGCCGGCAGGGAGAAATACCAAACATTCAGTACTTC. Protein: CASRQGEIPNIQYF. The chain joins TRBV6-2 or TRBV6-3 to TRBJ2-4; either TRBD1 or TRBD2 may fit D (5 bases each). This CDR3 comprises 14 residues. The V end lost 8 bases, the J end lost 6 bases, and 17 bases lay between the germline ends. Germline CDR1 reads MNHEY; CDR2 reads SVGEGT.

The rearrangement uses TRBV2 and TRBJ2-2; 8 bases map to TRBD1. Trimming at V came to 4 bases and at J to 6 bases, leaving 7 bases not matched to a gene. The CDR3 runs 15 residues. Germline V gene lookup returns CDR1 SNHLY and CDR2 FYNNEI. CDR3 loop: CASSGTGLLAGELFF. DNA of the CDR3: TGTGCCAGCAGTGGGACAGGGTTGTTAGCCGGGGAGCTGTTTTTT. Complete variable domain (other parts from reference TRBV2 and TRBJ2-2): EPEVTQTPSHQVTQMGQEVILRCVPISNHLYFYWYRQILGQKVEFLVSFYNNEISEKSEIFDDQFSVERPDGSNFTLKIRSTKLEDSAMYFCASSGTGLLAGELFFGEGSRLTVL.

The chain links TRBV5-6 to TRBJ2-7; 10 bases map to TRBD1. The CDR3 consists of 17 residues. CDR1 is SGHDT, CDR2 YYEEEE, per germline. Losses at the gene ends were 3 bases for V and 6 bases for J; bases not matched to a gene: 15. Here the CDR3 DNA reads TGTGCCAGCAGCTCAAAACAGGACAGGGGGAAAGGCCGCGAGCAGTACTTC. Encoded protein: CASSSKQDRGKGREQYF. The full variable domain, rest sourced from reference TRBV5-6 and TRBJ2-7, is DAGVTQSPTHLIKTRGQQVTLRCSPKSGHDTVSWYQQALGQGPQFIFQYYEEEERQRGNFPDRFSGHQFPNYSSELNVNALLLGDSALYLCASSSKQDRGKGREQYFGPGTRLTVT.

This clonotype appeared a few times. The chain combines TRBV7-9 with TRBJ2-2, with 13 positions matching TRBD2. The CDR3 is 16 amino acids. The V segment lost 3 bases and the J segment 7 bases; nucleotides outside the gene matches: 5. Germline lookup yields CDR1 SEHNR and CDR2 FQNEAQ (reference sequence). Here the CDR3 DNA reads TGTGCCAGCAGCTTGGGACTAGCGGGACCAGGCGGGGAGCTGTTTTTT. It is translated as CASSLGLAGPGGELFF.

Only a few counts were recorded for this clonotype. At one end, the junction sequence differs from germline, possibly due to a read error. The chain has TRBV2 and TRBJ2-1; a possible D gene is TRBD1 (5 bases). Germline V gene lookup returns CDR1 SNHLY and CDR2 FYNNEI. This CDR3 is 15 amino acids long. Written as DNA, the CDR3 is TGTGCCAGCAGGGAAGACAGAAGAACCTACAATGAGCAGTTCTTC. It translates to CASREDRRTYNEQFF.

The chain has TRBV27 and TRBJ2-7; D is unresolved. Deletions cut 3 bases from V and 0 bases from J, with 6 bases between. From germline, CDR1 is MNHEY and CDR2 SMNVEV (reference sequence). The CDR3 has 13 residues. The CDR3 spells CASSFGASYEQYF. The DNA for the CDR3 is TGTGCCAGCAGTTTCGGAGCCTCCTACGAGCAGTACTTC.

This clonotype was counted only a few times. The rearrangement uses TRBV5-4 and TRBJ2-3; D may be TRBD1 or TRBD2 (6 bases each). The CDR3 runs to 16 residues. CDR1 and CDR2 from the germline V gene are SGHNT and YYREEE (reference sequence). Between the trimmed V and J ends, which lost 4 bases and 4 bases, there was a span of 19 bases. Written as DNA, the CDR3 is TGTGCCAGCAGCCAAGGCCTAAGGGGGGCCTCAGATACGCAGTATTTT. Protein sequence: CASSQGLRGASDTQYF.

V is TRBV9 and J is TRBJ2-7; D might be TRBD1 or TRBD2, each matching 6 bases. Trimming left V 0 bases short and J 4 bases short, with 14 bases between. Looked up from germline, CDR1 is SGDLS and CDR2 is YYNGEE. CDR3 length equals 15 residues. The CDR3 loop is CASSVDLGGSYEQYF. CDR3 sequence (DNA): TGTGCCAGCAGCGTAGATTTAGGGGGGTCATACGAGCAGTACTTC. The full variable domain, completed using reference TRBV9 and TRBJ2-7, is DSGVTQTPKHLITATGQRVTLRCSPRSGDLSVYWYQQSLDQGLQFLIQYYNGEERAKGNILERFSAQQFPDLHSELNLSSLELGDSALYFCASSVDLGGSYEQYFGPGTRLTVT.